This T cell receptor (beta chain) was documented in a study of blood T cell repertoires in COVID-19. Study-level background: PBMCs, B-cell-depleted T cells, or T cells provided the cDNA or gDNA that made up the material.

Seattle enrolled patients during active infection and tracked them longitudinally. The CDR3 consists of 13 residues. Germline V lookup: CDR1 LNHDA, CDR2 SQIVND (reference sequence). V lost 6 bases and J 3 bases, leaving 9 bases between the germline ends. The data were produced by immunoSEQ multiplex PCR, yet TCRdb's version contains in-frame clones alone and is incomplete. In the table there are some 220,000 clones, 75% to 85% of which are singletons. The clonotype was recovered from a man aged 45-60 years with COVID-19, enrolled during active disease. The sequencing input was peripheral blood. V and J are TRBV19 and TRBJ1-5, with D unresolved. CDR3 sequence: CASRSVNNQPQHF. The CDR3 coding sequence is TGTGCCAGTAGATCGGTGAACAATCAGCCCCAGCATTTT.